This is a list of T cell receptor beta chains from one sample in a study of cytomegalovirus exposure and HLA in healthy donors. Libraries were prepared by immunoSEQ multiplex PCR; TCRdb keeps only in-frame clonotypes and omits some of them. The sample holds 200,000 or so clones, over 65% seen once. The sample taken for sequencing was PBMCs. The receptors were gathered from a boy aged 2 to 10 in good health and CMV-seronegative. Each CDR3 is given with its conserved first and last residue. A D gene is named only where the DNA matches it firmly. Clone sizes are given selectively: once, few, many, or a class where the clone is expanded.

len: 15
abundance: -
v_gene: TRBV13
d_gene: TRBD2
j_gene: TRBJ2-1
CDR3aa: CASSSLAGGYNEQFF
CDR3nt: TGTGCCAGCAGCTCCCTAGCGGGGGGATACAATGAGCAGTTCTTC

len: 14
abundance: -
v_gene: TRBV30
d_gene: -
j_gene: TRBJ2-7
CDR3aa: CAWALRFGSYEQYF
CDR3nt: TGTGCCTGGGCTCTGAGGTTTGGCTCCTACGAGCAGTACTTC

len: 11
abundance: -
v_gene: TRBV7-9
d_gene: -
j_gene: TRBJ1-1
CDR3aa: CASRSGTEAFF
CDR3nt: TGTGCCAGCAGGTCGGGCACTGAAGCTTTCTTT

len: 14
abundance: -
v_gene: TRBV19
d_gene: -
j_gene: TRBJ1-1
CDR3aa: CASTVGGGGTEAFF
CDR3nt: TGTGCCAGTACTGTGGGGGGGGGCGGCACTGAAGCTTTCTTT

len: 16
abundance: few
v_gene: TRBV29-1
d_gene: TRBD1
j_gene: TRBJ1-1
CDR3aa: CTGGATGRFVNTEAFF
CDR3nt: TGCACCGGGGGGGCGACAGGGAGATTCGTGAACACTGAAGCTTTCTTT

len: 13
abundance: -
v_gene: TRBV6-5
d_gene: -
j_gene: TRBJ2-2
CDR3aa: CASRRGAAGELFF
CDR3nt: TGTGCCAGCCGCAGGGGTGCAGCCGGGGAGCTGTTTTTT

len: 13
abundance: -
v_gene: TRBV2
d_gene: TRBD1
j_gene: TRBJ1-5
CDR3aa: CASTGQGNQPQHF
CDR3nt: TGTGCCAGCACGGGACAGGGCAATCAGCCCCAGCATTTT

len: 13
abundance: -
v_gene: TRBV6-5
d_gene: -
j_gene: TRBJ1-4
CDR3aa: CASSLSGNEKLFF
CDR3nt: TGTGCCAGCAGTCTATCAGGGAATGAAAAACTGTTTTTT

len: 14
abundance: -
v_gene: TRBV5-5
d_gene: TRBD2
j_gene: TRBJ2-7
CDR3aa: CASSLLAGGYEQYF
CDR3nt: TGTGCCAGCAGCTTGCTAGCGGGGGGGTACGAGCAGTACTTC

len: 14
abundance: -
v_gene: TRBV19
d_gene: -
j_gene: TRBJ1-2
CDR3aa: CASSPDRTGLGYTF
CDR3nt: TGTGCCAGTAGTCCAGATAGAACAGGGCTCGGCTACACCTTC

len: 15
abundance: once
v_gene: TRBV6-5
d_gene: -
j_gene: TRBJ1-6
CDR3aa: CASCKTGLTTSPLHF
CDR3nt: TGTGCCAGCTGCAAGACAGGTCTAACAACCTCACCCCTCCACTTT

len: 12
abundance: -
v_gene: TRBV7-8
d_gene: TRBD2
j_gene: TRBJ2-1
CDR3aa: CAGSGGAHEQFF
CDR3nt: TGTGCCGGTAGCGGGGGGGCCCATGAGCAGTTCTTC

len: 15
abundance: -
v_gene: TRBV2
d_gene: -
j_gene: TRBJ2-7
CDR3aa: CASSEGWTDAYEQYF
CDR3nt: TGTGCCAGCAGTGAGGGATGGACAGACGCCTACGAGCAGTACTTC

len: 16
abundance: few
v_gene: TRBV7-9
d_gene: TRBD2
j_gene: TRBJ2-5
CDR3aa: CASSLGGGGILETQYF
CDR3nt: TGTGCCAGCAGCTTAGGTGGCGGGGGGATTTTGGAGACCCAGTACTTC

len: 16
abundance: -
v_gene: TRBV28
d_gene: TRBD1
j_gene: TRBJ1-2
CDR3aa: CASSLWGQGDTAGYTF
CDR3nt: TGTGCCAGCAGTTTATGGGGACAGGGGGATACCGCTGGCTACACCTTC

len: 15
abundance: few
v_gene: TRBV4-1
d_gene: -
j_gene: TRBJ2-5
CDR3aa: CASSHLGLPRETQYF
CDR3nt: TGCGCCAGCAGCCATCTCGGTCTGCCCCGGGAGACCCAGTACTTC

len: 14
abundance: -
v_gene: TRBV6-5
d_gene: TRBD2
j_gene: TRBJ2-5
CDR3aa: CASRPGSGQETQYF
CDR3nt: TGTGCCAGCAGGCCTGGTAGCGGGCAAGAGACCCAGTACTTC

len: 15
abundance: -
v_gene: TRBV13
d_gene: -
j_gene: TRBJ2-5
CDR3aa: CASSLDSGGQETQYF
CDR3nt: TGTGCCAGCAGCCTAGATTCAGGGGGGCAAGAGACCCAGTACTTC

len: 13
abundance: -
v_gene: TRBV14
d_gene: -
j_gene: TRBJ1-2
CDR3aa: CARYLYSFYGYTF
CDR3nt: TGTGCCAGATACCTCTACTCTTTCTATGGCTACACCTTC

len: 15
abundance: -
v_gene: TRBV7-9
d_gene: -
j_gene: TRBJ1-1
CDR3aa: CASSLSDSLQREAFF
CDR3nt: TGTGCCAGCAGCTTATCAGACAGTCTCCAACGTGAAGCTTTCTTT

len: 17
abundance: few
v_gene: TRBV7-8
d_gene: TRBD2
j_gene: TRBJ2-3
CDR3aa: CASSFLLAGGPIDTQYF
CDR3nt: TGTGCCAGCAGCTTTCTACTAGCGGGGGGGCCAATAGATACGCAGTATTTT

len: 15
abundance: -
v_gene: TRBV4-3
d_gene: -
j_gene: TRBJ2-7
CDR3aa: CASSQDRGQVGEQYF
CDR3nt: TGCGCCAGCAGCCAAGACAGAGGGCAGGTAGGCGAGCAGTACTTC